Listed here is a single T cell receptor (beta chain). Its antigen remains unidentified. This record belongs to a study of T cells after yellow fever vaccination. V was shortened by 3 bases and J by 6 bases, with 11 bases between the two germline ends. Germline-derived CDR1 and CDR2 are DFQATT and SNEGSKA (reference sequence). The CDR3 has 12 residues. Study observations and caveats: One caveat is that FACS-sorted repertoires could contain abundant clonotypes contaminating from the bulk population. The secondary response peaked faster, at day 5 versus 15, but was weaker.

TCRdb fed the 5' RACE reads into MiXCR, producing one record per CDR3 protein. The sample has under 550,000 distinct CDR3 sequences, 20% to 25% seen once. This specimen consisted of PBMCs, obtained about 20 days after the first yellow fever vaccination. This chain uses TRBV20-1 with TRBJ1-2; TRBD1 might be the D (5 bases). This sequence originates from a man aged 18-30 years who received the YFV17D yellow fever vaccine. Here the CDR3 DNA reads TGCAGTGCTAGTACAGGTTCGAATGGCTACACCTTC. Translated, it gives CSASTGSNGYTF.